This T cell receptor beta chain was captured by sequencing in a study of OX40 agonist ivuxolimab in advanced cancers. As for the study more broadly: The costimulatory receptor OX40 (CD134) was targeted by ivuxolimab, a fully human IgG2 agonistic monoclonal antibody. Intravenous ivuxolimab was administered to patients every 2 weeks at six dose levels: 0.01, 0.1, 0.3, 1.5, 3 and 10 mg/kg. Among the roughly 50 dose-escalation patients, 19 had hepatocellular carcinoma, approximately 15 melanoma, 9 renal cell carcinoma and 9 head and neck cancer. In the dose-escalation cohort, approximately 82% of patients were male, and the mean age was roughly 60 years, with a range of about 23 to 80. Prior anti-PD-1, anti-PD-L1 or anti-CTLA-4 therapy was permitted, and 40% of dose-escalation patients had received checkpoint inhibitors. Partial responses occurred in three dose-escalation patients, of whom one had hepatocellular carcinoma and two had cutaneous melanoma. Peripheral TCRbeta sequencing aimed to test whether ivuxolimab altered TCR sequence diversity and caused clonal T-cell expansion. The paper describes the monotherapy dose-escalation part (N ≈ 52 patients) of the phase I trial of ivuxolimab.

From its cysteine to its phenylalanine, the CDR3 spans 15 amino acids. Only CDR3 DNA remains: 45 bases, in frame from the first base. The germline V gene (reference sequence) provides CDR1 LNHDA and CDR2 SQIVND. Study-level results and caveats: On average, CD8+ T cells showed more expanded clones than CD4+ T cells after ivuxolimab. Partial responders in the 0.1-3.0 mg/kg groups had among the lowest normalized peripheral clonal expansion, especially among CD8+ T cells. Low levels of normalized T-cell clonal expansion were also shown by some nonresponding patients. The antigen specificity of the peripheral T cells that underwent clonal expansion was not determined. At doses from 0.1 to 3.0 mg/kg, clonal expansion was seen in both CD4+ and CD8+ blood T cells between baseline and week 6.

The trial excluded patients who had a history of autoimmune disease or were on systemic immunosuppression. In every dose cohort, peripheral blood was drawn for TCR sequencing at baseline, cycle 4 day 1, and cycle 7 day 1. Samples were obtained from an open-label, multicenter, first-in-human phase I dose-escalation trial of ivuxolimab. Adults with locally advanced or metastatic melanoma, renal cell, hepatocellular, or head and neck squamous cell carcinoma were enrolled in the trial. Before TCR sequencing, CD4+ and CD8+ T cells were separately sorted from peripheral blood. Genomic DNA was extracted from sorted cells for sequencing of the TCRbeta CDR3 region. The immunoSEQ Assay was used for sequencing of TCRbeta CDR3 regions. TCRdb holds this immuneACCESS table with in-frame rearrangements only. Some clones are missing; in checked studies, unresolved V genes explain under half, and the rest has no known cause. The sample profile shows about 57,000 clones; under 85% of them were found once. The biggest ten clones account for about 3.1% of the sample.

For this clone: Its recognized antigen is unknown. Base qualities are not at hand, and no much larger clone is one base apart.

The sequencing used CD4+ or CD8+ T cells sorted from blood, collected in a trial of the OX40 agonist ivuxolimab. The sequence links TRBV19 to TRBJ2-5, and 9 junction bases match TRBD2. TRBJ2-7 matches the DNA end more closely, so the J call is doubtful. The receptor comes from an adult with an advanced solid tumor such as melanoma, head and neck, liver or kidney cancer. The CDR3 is CASSPRTSATYEQYF. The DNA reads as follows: TGTGCCAGTAGTCCCCGGACTAGCGCGACCTACGAGCAGTACTTC.